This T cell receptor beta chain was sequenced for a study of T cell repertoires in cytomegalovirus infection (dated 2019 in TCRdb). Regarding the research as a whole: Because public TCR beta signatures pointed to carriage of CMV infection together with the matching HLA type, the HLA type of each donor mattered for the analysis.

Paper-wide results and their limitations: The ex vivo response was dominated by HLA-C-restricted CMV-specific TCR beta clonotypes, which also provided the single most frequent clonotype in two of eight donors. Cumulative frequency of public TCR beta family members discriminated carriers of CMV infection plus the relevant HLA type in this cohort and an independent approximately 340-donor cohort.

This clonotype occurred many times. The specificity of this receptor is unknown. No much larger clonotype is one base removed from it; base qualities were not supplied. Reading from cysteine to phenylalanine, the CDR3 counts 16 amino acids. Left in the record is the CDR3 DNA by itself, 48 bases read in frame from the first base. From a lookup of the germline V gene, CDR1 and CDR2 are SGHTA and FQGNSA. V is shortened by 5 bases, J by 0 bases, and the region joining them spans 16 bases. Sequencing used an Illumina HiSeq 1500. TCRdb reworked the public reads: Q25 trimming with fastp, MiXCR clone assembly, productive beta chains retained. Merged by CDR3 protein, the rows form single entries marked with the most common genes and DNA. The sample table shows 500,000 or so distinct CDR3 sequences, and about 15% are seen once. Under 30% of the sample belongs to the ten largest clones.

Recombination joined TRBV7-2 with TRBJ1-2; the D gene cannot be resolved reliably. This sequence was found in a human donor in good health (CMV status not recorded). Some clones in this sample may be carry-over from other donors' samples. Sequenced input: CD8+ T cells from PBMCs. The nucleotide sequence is TGTGCCAGCAGCCCGGATGGAGGGCTTACTAACTATGGCTACACCTTC. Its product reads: CASSPDGGLTNYGYTF.